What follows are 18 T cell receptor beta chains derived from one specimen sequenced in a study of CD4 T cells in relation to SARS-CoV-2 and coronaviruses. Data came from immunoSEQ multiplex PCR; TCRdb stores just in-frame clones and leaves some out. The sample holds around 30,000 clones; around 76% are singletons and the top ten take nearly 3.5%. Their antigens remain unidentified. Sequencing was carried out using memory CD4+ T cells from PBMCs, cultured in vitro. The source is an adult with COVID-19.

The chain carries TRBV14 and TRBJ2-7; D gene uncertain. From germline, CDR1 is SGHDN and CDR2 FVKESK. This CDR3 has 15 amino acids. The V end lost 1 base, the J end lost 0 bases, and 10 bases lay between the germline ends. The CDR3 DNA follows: TGTGCCAGCAGCCAAGGTGGCAGAAGCTCCTACGAGCAGTACTTC. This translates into CASSQGGRSSYEQYF.

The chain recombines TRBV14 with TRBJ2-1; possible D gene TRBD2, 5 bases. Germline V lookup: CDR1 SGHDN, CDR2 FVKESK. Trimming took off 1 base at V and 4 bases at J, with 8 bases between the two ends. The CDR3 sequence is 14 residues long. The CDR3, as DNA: TGTGCCAGCAGCCAAGTTGAGGGATACAATGAGCAGTTCTTC. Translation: CASSQVEGYNEQFF. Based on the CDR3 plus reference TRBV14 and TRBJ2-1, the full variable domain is EAGVTQFPSHSVIEKGQTVTLRCDPISGHDNLYWYRRVMGKEIKFLLHFVKESKQDESGMPNNRFLAERTGGTYSTLKVQPAELEDSGVYFCASSQVEGYNEQFFGPGTRLTVL.

As DNA, the CDR3 is TGCGCCAGCAGCCAAACAGCGAGAAGCACAGATACGCAGTATTTT. Translation: CASSQTARSTDTQYF. The chain combines TRBV4-1 with TRBJ2-3; D unresolved. Germline V lookup: CDR1 MGHRA, CDR2 YSYEKL. The CDR3 is 15 amino acids. The V end lost 2 bases, the J end lost 0 bases, and 9 bases lay between the germline ends.

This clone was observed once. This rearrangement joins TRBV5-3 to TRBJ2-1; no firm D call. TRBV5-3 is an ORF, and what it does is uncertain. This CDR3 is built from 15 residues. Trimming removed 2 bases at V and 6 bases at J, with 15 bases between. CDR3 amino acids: CARSFMENRVNEQFF. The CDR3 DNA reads TGTGCCAGAAGCTTTATGGAGAATCGGGTCAATGAGCAGTTCTTC.

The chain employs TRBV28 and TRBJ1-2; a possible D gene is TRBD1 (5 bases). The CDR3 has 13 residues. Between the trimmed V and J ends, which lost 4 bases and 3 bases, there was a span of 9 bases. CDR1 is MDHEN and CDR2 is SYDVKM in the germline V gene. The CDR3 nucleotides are TGTGCCAGCAGTTCTGGGGGGTACTATGGCTACACCTTC. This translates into CASSSGGYYGYTF.

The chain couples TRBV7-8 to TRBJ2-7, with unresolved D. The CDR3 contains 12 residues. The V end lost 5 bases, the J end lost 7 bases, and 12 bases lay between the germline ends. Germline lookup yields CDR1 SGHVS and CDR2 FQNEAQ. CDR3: CASSLDTWEQYF. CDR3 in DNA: TGTGCCAGCAGCCTAGACACTTGGGAGCAGTACTTC.

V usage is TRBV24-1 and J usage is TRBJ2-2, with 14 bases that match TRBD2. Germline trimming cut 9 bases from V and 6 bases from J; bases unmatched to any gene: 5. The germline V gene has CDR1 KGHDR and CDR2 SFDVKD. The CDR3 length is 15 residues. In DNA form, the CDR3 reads TGTGCCACCGGCGGGACTAGCGGGAGCGCCGGGGAGCTGTTTTTT. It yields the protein CATGGTSGSAGELFF.

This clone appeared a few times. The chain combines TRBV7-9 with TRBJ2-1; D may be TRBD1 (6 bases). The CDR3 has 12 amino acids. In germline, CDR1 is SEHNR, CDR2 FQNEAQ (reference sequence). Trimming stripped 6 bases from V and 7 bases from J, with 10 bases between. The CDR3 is CASSRGSNEQFF. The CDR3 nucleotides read TGTGCCAGCAGTAGGGGGTCTAATGAGCAGTTCTTC. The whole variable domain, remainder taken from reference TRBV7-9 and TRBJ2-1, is DTGVSQNPRHKITKRGQNVTFRCDPISEHNRLYWYRQTLGQGPEFLTYFQNEAQLEKSRLLSDRFSAERPKGSFSTLEIQRTEQGDSAMYLCASSRGSNEQFFGPGTRLTVL.

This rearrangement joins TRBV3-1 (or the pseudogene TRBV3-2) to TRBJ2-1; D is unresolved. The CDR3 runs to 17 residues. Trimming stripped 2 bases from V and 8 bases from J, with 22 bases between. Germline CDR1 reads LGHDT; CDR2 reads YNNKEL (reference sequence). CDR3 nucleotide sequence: TGTGCCAGCAGCCAAAAGCATGGGCAGCGCACCCGCCATGAGCAGTTCTTC. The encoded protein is CASSQKHGQRTRHEQFF.

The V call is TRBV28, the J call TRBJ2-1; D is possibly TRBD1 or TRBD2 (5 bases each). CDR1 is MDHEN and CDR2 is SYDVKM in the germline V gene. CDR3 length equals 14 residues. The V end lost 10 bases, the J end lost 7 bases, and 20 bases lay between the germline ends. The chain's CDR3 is CATDRDPLGNEQFF. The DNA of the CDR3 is TGTGCCACCGACCGGGACCCCTTGGGGAATGAGCAGTTCTTC.

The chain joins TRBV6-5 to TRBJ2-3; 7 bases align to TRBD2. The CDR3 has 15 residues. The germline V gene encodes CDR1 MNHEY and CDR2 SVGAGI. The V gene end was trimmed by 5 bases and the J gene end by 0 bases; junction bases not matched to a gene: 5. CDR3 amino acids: CASSNSGLSTDTQYF. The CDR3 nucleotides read TGTGCCAGCAGTAATAGCGGGCTGAGCACAGATACGCAGTATTTT.

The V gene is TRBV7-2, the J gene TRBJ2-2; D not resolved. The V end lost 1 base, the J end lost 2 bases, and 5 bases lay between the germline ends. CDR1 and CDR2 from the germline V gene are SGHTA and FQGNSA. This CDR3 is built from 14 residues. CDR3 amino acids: CASSLGGNTGELFF. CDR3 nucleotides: TGTGCCAGCAGCTTAGGCGGAAACACCGGGGAGCTGTTTTTT.

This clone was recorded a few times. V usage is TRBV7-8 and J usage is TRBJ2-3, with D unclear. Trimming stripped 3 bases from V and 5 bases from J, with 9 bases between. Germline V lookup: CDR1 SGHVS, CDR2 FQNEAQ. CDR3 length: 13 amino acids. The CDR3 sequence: CASSFLTQDTQYF. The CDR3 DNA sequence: TGTGCCAGCAGCTTCCTGACGCAAGATACGCAGTATTTT.

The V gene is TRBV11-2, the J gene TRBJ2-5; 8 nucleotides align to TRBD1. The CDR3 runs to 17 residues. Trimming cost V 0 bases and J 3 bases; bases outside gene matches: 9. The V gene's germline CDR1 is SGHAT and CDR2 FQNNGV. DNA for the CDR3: TGTGCCAGCAGCTTAGACCCGGACAGGGCCAGCAAAGAGACCCAGTACTTC. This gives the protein CASSLDPDRASKETQYF.

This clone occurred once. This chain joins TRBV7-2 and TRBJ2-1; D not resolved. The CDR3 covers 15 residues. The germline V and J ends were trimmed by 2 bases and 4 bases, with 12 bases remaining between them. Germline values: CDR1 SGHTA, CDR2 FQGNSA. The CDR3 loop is CASSLRAGRYNEQFF. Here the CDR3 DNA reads TGTGCCAGCAGCTTAAGGGCCGGCCGATACAATGAGCAGTTCTTC.

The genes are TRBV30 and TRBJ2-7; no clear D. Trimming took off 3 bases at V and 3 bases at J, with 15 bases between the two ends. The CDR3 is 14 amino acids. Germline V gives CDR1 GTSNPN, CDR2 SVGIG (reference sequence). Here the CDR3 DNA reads TGTGCCTGGAGACCTCGTAGGCTACACTACGAGCAGTACTTC. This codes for CAWRPRRLHYEQYF. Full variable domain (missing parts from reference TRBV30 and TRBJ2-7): SQTIHQWPATLVQPVGSPLSLECTVEGTSNPNLYWYRQAAGRGLQLLFYSVGIGQISSEVPQNLSASRPQDRQFILSSKKLLLSDSGFYLCAWRPRRLHYEQYFGPGTRLTVT.

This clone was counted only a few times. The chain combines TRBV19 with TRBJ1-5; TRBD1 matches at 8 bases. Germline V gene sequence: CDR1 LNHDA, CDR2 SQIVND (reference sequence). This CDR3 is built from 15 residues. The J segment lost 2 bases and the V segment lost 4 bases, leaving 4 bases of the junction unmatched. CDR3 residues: CASSRTGIGNQPQHF. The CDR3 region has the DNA TGTGCCAGTAGTAGGACAGGGATAGGCAATCAGCCCCAGCATTTT.

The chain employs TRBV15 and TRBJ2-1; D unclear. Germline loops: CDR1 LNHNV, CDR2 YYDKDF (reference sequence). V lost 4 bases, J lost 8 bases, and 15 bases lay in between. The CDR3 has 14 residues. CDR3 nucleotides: TGTGCCACCAGCATGTCGAGGCATTTCGATGAGCAGTTCTTC. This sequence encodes CATSMSRHFDEQFF.